This entry lists 22 T cell receptor beta chains sequenced from one sample in a study of blood T cell repertoires in COVID-19. The protocol was immunoSEQ multiplex PCR, while the TCRdb copy is restricted to in-frame clones and leaves out a portion. The sample contains under 350,000 clones, 75% to 90% of which appear only once. Sequences were obtained from peripheral blood. The receptors shown here come from a woman in her 70s with acute or convalescent COVID-19.

The V gene is TRBV19, the J gene TRBJ1-4; D uncertain. Trimming left V 7 bases short and J 6 bases short, with 9 bases between. There are 12 residues in the CDR3. The germline CDR1 and CDR2 sequences are LNHDA and SQIVND (reference sequence). The CDR3 is CASIGRDEKLFF. In DNA, the CDR3 is TGTGCCAGTATTGGGAGGGATGAAAAACTGTTTTTT.

This clone was found once. This chain connects TRBV19 to TRBJ1-4, with D unclear. The CDR3 consists of 14 residues. The V end lost 9 bases, the J end lost 6 bases, and 17 bases lay between the germline ends. Germline V gene data show CDR1 as LNHDA and CDR2 as SQIVND (reference sequence). The DNA for the CDR3 is TGTGCCAGCCGGGAGAGCGGGAGGGATGAAAAACTGTTTTTT. It specifies CASRESGRDEKLFF.

The rearrangement joins TRBV2 to TRBJ2-1; 8 bases are shared with TRBD2. The CDR3 is 13 residues long. Germline-derived CDR1 and CDR2 are SNHLY and FYNNEI. The J segment lost 13 bases and the V segment lost 8 bases, leaving 13 bases of the junction unmatched. CDR3 protein: CASGAGVTGGQFF. The DNA for the CDR3 is TGTGCCAGCGGAGCGGGGGTGACGGGCGGTCAGTTCTTC.

Here the CDR3 reads CASSPNNRGNGYTF. Written as DNA, the CDR3 is TGCGCCAGCAGCCCAAACAACAGGGGCAATGGCTACACCTTC. The chain joins TRBV5-1 to TRBJ1-2; TRBD1 aligns across 7 bases. V lost 4 bases to trimming and J lost 6 bases; unmatched junction nucleotides: 9. This CDR3 is built from 14 residues. Germline CDR1 SGHRS, CDR2 YFSETQ.

CDR3 loop: CASSDDGRDGYTF. In DNA, the CDR3 is TGTGCCAGCAGTGACGACGGGAGGGATGGCTACACCTTC. This chain uses TRBV2 with TRBJ1-2; unclear D gene. The CDR3 covers 13 residues. Germline lookup yields CDR1 SNHLY and CDR2 FYNNEI. V dropped 3 bases and J dropped 6 bases, with 11 bases sitting between them.

The chain couples TRBV9 to TRBJ2-1, with D possibly matching TRBD2 (5 bases). V was cut by 0 bases and J by 6 bases, with 7 bases left in between. Germline V gene sequence: CDR1 SGDLS, CDR2 YYNGEE. There are 13 residues in the CDR3. CDR3 in amino acids: CASSVGLLNEQFF. The CDR3 DNA reads as TGTGCCAGCAGCGTAGGACTACTCAATGAGCAGTTCTTC.

The genes are TRBV9 and TRBJ1-1, with 7 positions matching TRBD1. The CDR3 consists of 17 residues. Germline CDR1 SGDLS, CDR2 YYNGEE. V trimming: 0 bases; J trimming: 5 bases; junction bases outside the gene matches: 13. The CDR3 region has the DNA TGTGCCAGCAGCGTAGGAAACAGGGGCGTTGGTTTGACTGAAGCTTTCTTT. Protein product: CASSVGNRGVGLTEAFF.

This clone was recorded a few times. V is TRBV4-1 and J is TRBJ1-5; D might be TRBD1 (5 bases). V was clipped by 0 bases and J by 5 bases, with 14 bases between them. This CDR3 region has 16 residues. Germline CDR1 and CDR2: MGHRA and YSYEKL. This chain's CDR3 is CASSQEYAGNYQPQHF. The DNA of the CDR3 is TGCGCCAGCAGCCAAGAATACGCAGGGAATTATCAGCCCCAGCATTTT.

CDR3 region: CASTQREGGVAEAFF. The CDR3 nucleotides are TGTGCCAGCACTCAAAGGGAGGGGGGGGTTGCTGAAGCTTTCTTT. V is TRBV7-8 and J is TRBJ1-1; perhaps TRBD1 as D (6 bases). The CDR3 length is 15 residues. Deletions cut 7 bases from V and 6 bases from J, with 21 bases between. CDR1 and CDR2 (germline): SGHVS, FQNEAQ.

The chain couples TRBV5-4 to TRBJ1-2; TRBD1 matches at 7 bases. V dropped 10 bases and J dropped 5; count of bases not matched to a gene: 8. CDR1 and CDR2 (germline): SGHNT, YYREEE (reference sequence). The CDR3 sequence is 12 residues long. CDR3 region: CAGSRDSYGYTF. CDR3 in DNA: TGTGCCGGCTCTCGGGACAGTTATGGCTACACCTTC. Full variable domain (missing parts from reference TRBV5-4 and TRBJ1-2): ETGVTQSPTHLIKTRGQQVTLRCSSQSGHNTVSWYQQALGQGPQFIFQYYREEENGRGNFPPRFSGLQFPNYSSELNVNALELDDSALYLCAGSRDSYGYTFGSGTRLTVV.

The rearrangement links TRBV6-5 to TRBJ1-1; D is uncertain. V shed 7 bases and J shed 3 bases, with 6 bases lying between them. The CDR3 is 11 amino acids. The germline V gene encodes CDR1 MNHEY and CDR2 SVGAGI. CDR3 sequence reads: CASTGYTEAFF. The CDR3 DNA reads TGTGCCAGCACCGGGTACACTGAAGCTTTCTTT.

This rearrangement joins TRBV6-5 to TRBJ2-2, with D possibly TRBD2 on 5 matching bases. CDR3 length: 13 residues. Trimming shortened V by 4 bases and J by 7 bases, and 10 bases separated the two germline ends. Germline V gives CDR1 MNHEY, CDR2 SVGAGI. In nucleotides, the CDR3 is TGTGCCAGCAGTTCTAGCTTCGACGGGGAGCTGTTTTTT. Translating gives CASSSSFDGELFF.

The chain has TRBV19 and TRBJ1-4; TRBD1 matches at 7 bases. CDR1 is LNHDA, CDR2 SQIVND, per germline (reference sequence). After removal of 6 bases from V and 11 bases from J, the junction contained 24 bases not matched to a gene. The CDR3 consists of 18 residues. The chain's CDR3 is CASRGEEQGSRTLGKLFF. For the CDR3, the DNA is TGTGCCAGTAGGGGAGAGGAACAGGGGTCCCGGACCCTCGGGAAACTGTTTTTT.

The CDR3 sequence is CASSYSMSSNTEAFF. The CDR3, as DNA: TGTGCCAGCAGTTACTCGATGAGTTCGAACACTGAAGCTTTCTTT. This rearrangement joins TRBV6-5 to TRBJ1-1; no reliable D call. Germline V lookup: CDR1 MNHEY, CDR2 SVGAGI. The CDR3 sequence is 15 residues long. Trimming removed 0 bases at V and 1 base at J, with 9 bases between.

The chain recombines TRBV19 with TRBJ2-5, with 12 bases aligning to TRBD2. Losses at the gene ends were 4 bases for V and 5 bases for J; bases not matched to a gene: 8. Germline V gives CDR1 LNHDA, CDR2 SQIVND (reference sequence). The CDR3 contains 16 residues. For the CDR3, the DNA is TGTGCCAGTAGTACCCTACTAGCGGGGGGAGGGGAGACCCAGTACTTC. This sequence encodes CASSTLLAGGGETQYF.

V and J are TRBV5-1 and TRBJ1-3; D is uncertain. V lost 2 bases, J lost 2 bases, and 11 bases lay in between. The CDR3 sequence is 15 residues long. Germline lookup yields CDR1 SGHRS and CDR2 YFSETQ. The CDR3 is CASSLGGQTGNTIYF. In DNA, the CDR3 is TGCGCCAGCAGCTTAGGAGGGCAAACTGGAAACACCATATATTTT.

This chain joins TRBV12-3 or TRBV12-4 and TRBJ2-7; 7 nucleotides match TRBD1. J was trimmed by 6 bases and V by 0 bases; bases with no gene match: 2. The CDR3 totals 13 residues. The CDR3 bases are TGTGCCAGCAGTTTAGCCAGGGGGATCGAGCAGTACTTC. Amino acid sequence: CASSLARGIEQYF.

The chain combines TRBV7-6 with TRBJ2-5, with TRBD2 as a possible D gene (6 bases). The germline V gene encodes CDR1 SGHVS and CDR2 FNYEAQ. Trimming stripped 3 bases from V and 4 bases from J, with 15 bases between. This CDR3 has 15 residues. CDR3 residues: CASSFTLAGGETQYF. In DNA, the CDR3 is TGTGCCAGCAGCTTCACACTAGCCGGAGGAGAGACCCAGTACTTC.

J is TRBJ1-5 and V is TRBV6-6; D perhaps matches TRBD1 (5 bases). CDR3 length equals 16 residues. V gave up 7 bases and J gave up 6 bases, with 22 bases separating them. Germline assignment: CDR1 MNHNY and CDR2 SVGAGI (reference sequence). The CDR3 nucleotides read TGTGCCAGCACAATGACGGGCCAAAGGGGCGGTCAGCCCCAGCATTTT. Residues: CASTMTGQRGGQPQHF.

V and J are TRBV6-1 and TRBJ1-2, with D possibly TRBD1 on 6 matching bases. Germline values: CDR1 MNHNS, CDR2 SASEGT. The CDR3 consists of 15 residues. V dropped 1 base and J dropped 9 bases, with 18 bases sitting between them. CDR3 protein: CASSEVLGQGVSYTF. CDR3 nucleotides: TGTGCCAGCAGTGAAGTTTTGGGACAAGGCGTAAGCTACACCTTC.

This clone has a single count. The chain links TRBV6-4 to TRBJ1-3; D gene ambiguous. Looked up from germline, CDR1 is MRHNA and CDR2 is SNTAGT. This CDR3 is 16 amino acids long. The V end lost 3 bases, the J end lost 0 bases, and 12 bases lay between the germline ends. CDR3 amino acids: CASSDHGAISGNTIYF. The DNA of the CDR3 is TGTGCCAGCAGTGATCACGGAGCAATCTCTGGAAACACCATATATTTT.

This clone has only one observation. The chain links TRBV29-1 to TRBJ1-4; the match to TRBD1 covers 8 bases. Germline lookup yields CDR1 SQVTM and CDR2 ANQGSEA. The CDR3 totals 11 residues. J was trimmed by 10 bases and V by 4 bases; bases with no gene match: 2. The CDR3 protein is CSVGDRGKLFF. The DNA for the CDR3 is TGCAGCGTTGGTGACAGGGGAAAACTGTTTTTT.